This is a list of T cell receptor beta chains from one sample in a study of T-cell reconstitution after alpha-beta-depleted transplantation in children. Each CDR3 protein is one row after TCRdb ran MiXCR on the PCR reads. The data contain hundreds of thousands of distinct CDR3 sequences, 23% of them singletons. The source was PBMCs, mostly from graft donor cells, collected 360 days after TCRalphabeta/CD19-depleted stem cell transplant. These receptors came from a boy younger than two who had a stem cell transplant for acute myeloid leukemia, so the T cells may come from the graft donor. CDR3s include the opening cysteine and the closing phenylalanine or tryptophan. Fields, in order: D gene, clone size, V gene, J gene, CDR3 protein, CDR3 DNA. The D gene is left open where the match is weak. Some rows mark clone size as missing; the rest say once, few, many or name a class of expanded clone.

D gene: -
clone size: many
V gene: TRBV6-5
J gene: TRBJ2-5
CDR3 protein: CASSRVRETQYF
CDR3 DNA: TGTGCCAGCAGTAGGGTGAGGGAGACCCAGTACTTC

D gene: -
clone size: -
V gene: TRBV6-1
J gene: TRBJ2-3
CDR3 protein: CAKEGEGKETDTQYF
CDR3 DNA: TGTGCCAAAGAGGGAGAGGGGAAAGAAACAGATACGCAGTATTTT

D gene: -
clone size: many
V gene: TRBV12-3/TRBV12-4
J gene: TRBJ2-3
CDR3 protein: CASRPYSTDTQYF
CDR3 DNA: TGTGCCAGCAGACCCTATAGCACAGATACGCAGTATTTT

D gene: -
clone size: many
V gene: TRBV3-1
J gene: TRBJ1-5
CDR3 protein: CASRRTKDGNQPQHF
CDR3 DNA: TGTGCCAGCAGACGGACAAAGGACGGCAATCAGCCCCAGCATTTT

D gene: TRBD2
clone size: few
V gene: TRBV27
J gene: TRBJ2-3
CDR3 protein: CASKLLAGRTDTQYF
CDR3 DNA: TGTGCCAGCAAGCTACTAGCGGGGCGCACAGATACGCAGTATTTT

D gene: -
clone size: many
V gene: TRBV12-3/TRBV12-4
J gene: TRBJ2-1
CDR3 protein: CASSLAAGRNEQFF
CDR3 DNA: TGTGCCAGCAGTTTAGCCGCAGGTCGCAATGAGCAGTTCTTC

D gene: -
clone size: few
V gene: TRBV20-1
J gene: TRBJ2-1
CDR3 protein: CSAREGTSNEQFF
CDR3 DNA: TGCAGTGCTAGAGAAGGAACTTCCAATGAGCAGTTCTTC

D gene: TRBD2
clone size: -
V gene: TRBV7-6
J gene: TRBJ2-1
CDR3 protein: CASSFNSGGPYNEQFF
CDR3 DNA: TGTGCCAGCAGCTTCAACAGCGGGGGGCCATACAATGAGCAGTTCTTC

D gene: TRBD1
clone size: -
V gene: TRBV5-1
J gene: TRBJ1-6
CDR3 protein: CASSALDRGYNSPLHF
CDR3 DNA: TGCGCCAGCAGCGCGTTGGACAGGGGCTATAATTCACCCCTCCACTTT

D gene: -
clone size: many
V gene: TRBV29-1
J gene: TRBJ1-2
CDR3 protein: CSVEDRQVNYGYTF
CDR3 DNA: TGCAGCGTTGAAGATCGGCAGGTTAACTATGGCTACACCTTC

D gene: -
clone size: -
V gene: TRBV7-2
J gene: TRBJ2-4
CDR3 protein: CASSFAAKNIQYF
CDR3 DNA: TGTGCCAGCAGCTTTGCAGCCAAAAACATTCAGTACTTC

D gene: TRBD1
clone size: few
V gene: TRBV4-1
J gene: TRBJ2-3
CDR3 protein: CASSHPTGEADTQYF
CDR3 DNA: TGCGCCAGCAGCCATCCGACAGGGGAGGCAGATACGCAGTATTTT

D gene: -
clone size: -
V gene: TRBV5-4
J gene: TRBJ1-6
CDR3 protein: CASSLGVGRVNSPLHF
CDR3 DNA: TGTGCCAGCAGCTTGGGAGTCGGCAGGGTCAACTCACCCCTCCACTTT

D gene: TRBD1
clone size: -
V gene: TRBV25-1
J gene: TRBJ2-1
CDR3 protein: CACRQGRRNEQFF
CDR3 DNA: TGTGCCTGCAGACAGGGAAGGCGCAATGAGCAGTTCTTC

D gene: -
clone size: few
V gene: TRBV20-1
J gene: TRBJ1-2
CDR3 protein: CSAREIYGYTF
CDR3 DNA: TGCAGTGCTAGGGAGATCTATGGCTACACCTTC

D gene: TRBD2
clone size: few
V gene: TRBV29-1
J gene: TRBJ2-7
CDR3 protein: CSPGLAGASYEQYF
CDR3 DNA: TGCAGCCCCGGACTAGCGGGGGCCTCCTACGAGCAGTACTTC

D gene: TRBD2
clone size: many
V gene: TRBV6-1
J gene: TRBJ2-7
CDR3 protein: CASSPYRSSGGNNEQYF
CDR3 DNA: TGTGCCAGCAGCCCCTACCGATCTAGCGGGGGGAACAACGAGCAGTACTTC